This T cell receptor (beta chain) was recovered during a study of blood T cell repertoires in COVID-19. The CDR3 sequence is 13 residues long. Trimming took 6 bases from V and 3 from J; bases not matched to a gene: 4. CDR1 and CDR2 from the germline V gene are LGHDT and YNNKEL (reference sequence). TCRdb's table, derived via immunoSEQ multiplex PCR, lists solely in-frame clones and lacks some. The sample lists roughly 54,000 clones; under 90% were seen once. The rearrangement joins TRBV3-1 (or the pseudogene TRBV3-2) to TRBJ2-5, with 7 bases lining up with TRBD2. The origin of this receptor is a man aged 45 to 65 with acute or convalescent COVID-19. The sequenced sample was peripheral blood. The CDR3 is CASRYAGEETQYF. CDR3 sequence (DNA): TGTGCCAGCAGATACGCGGGAGAAGAGACCCAGTACTTC.